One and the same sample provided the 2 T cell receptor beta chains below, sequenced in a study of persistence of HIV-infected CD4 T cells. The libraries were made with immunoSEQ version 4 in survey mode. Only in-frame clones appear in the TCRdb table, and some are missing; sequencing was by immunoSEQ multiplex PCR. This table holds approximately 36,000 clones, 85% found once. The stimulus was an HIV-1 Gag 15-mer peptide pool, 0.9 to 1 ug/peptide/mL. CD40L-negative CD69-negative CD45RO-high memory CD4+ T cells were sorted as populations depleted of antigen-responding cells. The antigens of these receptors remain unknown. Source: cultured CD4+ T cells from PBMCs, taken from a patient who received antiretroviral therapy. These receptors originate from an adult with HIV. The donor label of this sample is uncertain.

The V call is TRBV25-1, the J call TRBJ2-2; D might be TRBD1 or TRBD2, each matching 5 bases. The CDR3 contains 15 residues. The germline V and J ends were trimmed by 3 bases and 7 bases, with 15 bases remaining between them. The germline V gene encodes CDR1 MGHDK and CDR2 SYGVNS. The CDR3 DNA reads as TGTGCCAGCAGTGATACTAGAAAGGGGTTCGGGGAGCTGTTTTTT. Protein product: CASSDTRKGFGELFF.

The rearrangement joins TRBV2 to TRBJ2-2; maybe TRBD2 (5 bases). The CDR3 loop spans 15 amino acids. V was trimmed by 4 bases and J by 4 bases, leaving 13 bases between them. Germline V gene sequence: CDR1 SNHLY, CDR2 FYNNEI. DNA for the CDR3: TGTGCCAGCAGTGCTCTTCGAGGGAGCACCGGGGAGCTGTTTTTT. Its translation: CASSALRGSTGELFF.